This TCR beta chain originates from a study of blood T cell repertoires in COVID-19. Per the original methods: Nucleated cell counts were estimated from reference gene primer amplification. The method was immunoSEQ multiplex PCR; TCRdb's version includes in-frame clones alone and lacks a portion of them. V and J calls plus clone size are reproduced from that table; the DNA served to infer D and trimming. The top ten hold 5.6% of the sample, which has about 210,000 clones, 86% seen once. The CDR3 runs to 16 residues. Germline assignment: CDR1 SGHKS and CDR2 YYEKEE (reference sequence). J gave up 2 bases and V 2 bases, and 6 bases lay outside the gene matches.

The chain has TRBV5-5 and TRBJ2-1; 8 nucleotides line up with TRBD1. The clonotype was recovered from a man aged 35 to 55 with acute COVID-19. Sequencing was carried out using PBMCs or T cells enriched from blood (not recorded which). The CDR3 region has the DNA TGTGCCAGCAGCTTAGTCTGGACAGGGACCTACAATGAGCAGTTCTTC. This codes for CASSLVWTGTYNEQFF.